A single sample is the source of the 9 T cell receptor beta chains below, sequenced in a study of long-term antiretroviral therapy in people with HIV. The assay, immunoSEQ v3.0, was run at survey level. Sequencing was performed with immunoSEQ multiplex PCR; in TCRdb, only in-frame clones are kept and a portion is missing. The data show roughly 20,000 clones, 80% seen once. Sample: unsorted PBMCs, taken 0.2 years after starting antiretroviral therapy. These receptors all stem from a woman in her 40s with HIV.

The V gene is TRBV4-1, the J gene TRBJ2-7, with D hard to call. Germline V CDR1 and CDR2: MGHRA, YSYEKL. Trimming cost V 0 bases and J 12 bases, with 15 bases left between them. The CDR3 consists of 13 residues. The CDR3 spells CASSQDSTAGRYF. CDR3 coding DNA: TGCGCCAGCAGCCAAGATTCGACCGCCGGACGGTACTTC.

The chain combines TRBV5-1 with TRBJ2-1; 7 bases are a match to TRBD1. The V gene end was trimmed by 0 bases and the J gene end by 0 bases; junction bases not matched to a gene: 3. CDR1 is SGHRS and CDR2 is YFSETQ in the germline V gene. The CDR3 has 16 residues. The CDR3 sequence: CASSLEGQSSYNEQFF. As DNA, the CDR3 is TGCGCCAGCAGCTTGGAGGGACAGAGCTCCTACAATGAGCAGTTCTTC. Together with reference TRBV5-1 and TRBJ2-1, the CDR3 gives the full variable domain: KAGVTQTPRYLIKTRGQQVTLSCSPISGHRSVSWYQQTPGQGLQFLFEYFSETQRNKGNFPGRFSGRQFSNSRSEMNVSTLELGDSALYLCASSLEGQSSYNEQFFGPGTRLTVL.

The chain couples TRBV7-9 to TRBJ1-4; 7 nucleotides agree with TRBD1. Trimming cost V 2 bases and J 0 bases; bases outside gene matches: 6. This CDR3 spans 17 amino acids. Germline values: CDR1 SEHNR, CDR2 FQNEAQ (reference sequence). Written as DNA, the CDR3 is TGTGCCAGCAGCTTATGGGACAGATCTGCAACTAATGAAAAACTGTTTTTT. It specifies CASSLWDRSATNEKLFF.

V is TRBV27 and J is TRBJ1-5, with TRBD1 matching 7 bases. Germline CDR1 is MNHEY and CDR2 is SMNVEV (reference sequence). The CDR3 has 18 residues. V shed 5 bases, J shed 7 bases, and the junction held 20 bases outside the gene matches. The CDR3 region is CASSPRTGPGGLEQPQHF. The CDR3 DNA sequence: TGTGCCAGCAGTCCTCGGACAGGCCCGGGGGGATTAGAACAGCCCCAGCATTTT.

DNA of the CDR3: TGTGCCAGCAGACAGGGTGTCGGCACTGAAGCTTTCTTT. Translation gives CASRQGVGTEAFF. V usage is TRBV27 and J usage is TRBJ1-1, with D possibly being TRBD1 (6 bases). V lost 6 bases and J lost 4, with 12 bases in between. The CDR3 covers 13 residues. Germline CDR1 is MNHEY and CDR2 is SMNVEV (reference sequence).

CDR3: CASSSRTRANTGELFF. Here the CDR3 DNA reads TGTGCCAGCAGCTCCCGTACGCGTGCGAACACCGGGGAGCTGTTTTTT. The chain recombines TRBV5-4 with TRBJ2-2; D gene unclear. This CDR3 has 16 residues. Germline V gene lookup returns CDR1 SGHNT and CDR2 YYREEE (reference sequence). V was clipped by 3 bases and J by 0 bases, with 12 bases between them.

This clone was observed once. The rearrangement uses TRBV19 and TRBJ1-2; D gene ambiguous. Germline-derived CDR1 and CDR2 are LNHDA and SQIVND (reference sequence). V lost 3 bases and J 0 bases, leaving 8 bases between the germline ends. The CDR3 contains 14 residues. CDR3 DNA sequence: TGTGCCAGTAGTATTTGGGTATCTAACTATGGCTACACCTTC. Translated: CASSIWVSNYGYTF.

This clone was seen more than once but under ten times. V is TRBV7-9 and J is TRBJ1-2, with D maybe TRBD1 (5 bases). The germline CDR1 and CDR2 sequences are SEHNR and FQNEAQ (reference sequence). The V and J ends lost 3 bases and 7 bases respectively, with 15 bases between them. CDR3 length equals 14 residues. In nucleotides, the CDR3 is TGTGCCAGCAGCTTCGGGGGAGGAGGCCGTGGCTACACCTTC. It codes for CASSFGGGGRGYTF. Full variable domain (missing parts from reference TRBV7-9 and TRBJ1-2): DTGVSQNPRHKITKRGQNVTFRCDPISEHNRLYWYRQTLGQGPEFLTYFQNEAQLEKSRLLSDRFSAERPKGSFSTLEIQRTEQGDSAMYLCASSFGGGGRGYTFGSGTRLTVV.

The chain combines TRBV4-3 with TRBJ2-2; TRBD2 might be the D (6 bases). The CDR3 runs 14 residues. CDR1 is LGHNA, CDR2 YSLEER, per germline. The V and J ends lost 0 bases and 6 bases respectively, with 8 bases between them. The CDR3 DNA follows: TGCGCCAGCAGCCAAGAGGGGGGAGCCGGGGAGCTGTTTTTT. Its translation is CASSQEGGAGELFF.